These 15 T cell receptor beta chains originate from one sample sequenced in a study of molecular identifiers for immune sequencing clone quantification. TCRdb recomputed calls from the PCR reads with MiXCR, one row per CDR3 protein. The table lists about 320,000 distinct CDR3 sequences, about a fifth of them singletons, with over 0.7% in the top ten. Sequences were obtained from naive CD8+ T cells from blood, with Jurkat cell RNA spiked in. Specified subset: FACS-sorted CD8+CD4-CCR7+CD45RA+ naive T cells. The receptors come from a human donor in good health. Some libraries in this study had Jurkat cell RNA spiked in.

This clonotype occurred many times. J is TRBJ2-1 and V is TRBV4-1; unclear D gene. Trimming took off 4 bases at V and 6 bases at J, with 10 bases between the two ends. CDR1 and CDR2 from the germline V gene are MGHRA and YSYEKL. The CDR3 contains 13 residues. The CDR3 here is CASSLHLGNEQFF. The CDR3 DNA reads as TGCGCCAGCAGCCTTCATCTGGGCAATGAGCAGTTCTTC.

This chain joins TRBV6-2 or TRBV6-3 and TRBJ1-5; 8 positions match TRBD1. This CDR3 comprises 20 residues. V dropped 1 base and J dropped 0; count of bases not matched to a gene: 14. The germline V gene encodes CDR1 MNHEY and CDR2 SVGEGT. The CDR3 nucleotides are TGTGCCAGCAGTTACTTGATTTTCCGGACAGGGAGATATAGCAATCAGCCCCAGCATTTT. Protein product: CASSYLIFRTGRYSNQPQHF.

This sequence joins TRBV4-3 and TRBJ2-7, with no clear D. Germline CDR1 reads LGHNA; CDR2 reads YSLEER. The CDR3 has 13 amino acids. Between the trimmed V and J ends, which lost 1 base and 6 bases, there was a span of 10 bases. This chain's CDR3 is CASSQAYGVEQYF. CDR3 nucleotide sequence: TGCGCCAGCAGCCAAGCTTACGGAGTCGAGCAGTACTTC.

This clonotype was recorded at least ten times. The gene calls are TRBV5-1 and TRBJ2-5; 12 bases map to TRBD1. V lost 4 bases and J lost 5; bases outside the gene matches: 9. The CDR3 has 16 residues. Germline values: CDR1 SGHRS, CDR2 YFSETQ. In DNA form, the CDR3 reads TGCGCCAGCAGCAATCCCGGGACAGGGGGCCGGGAGACCCAGTACTTC. This encodes CASSNPGTGGRETQYF.

This clonotype was observed at least ten times. V is TRBV7-2 and J is TRBJ1-1; D is possibly TRBD1 (5 bases). V gave up 4 bases and J gave up 4 bases, with 13 bases separating them. Germline CDR1 and CDR2: SGHTA and FQGNSA. The length of the CDR3 is 14 residues. The CDR3 sequence: CASSSRVLGTEAFF. The CDR3 nucleotides read TGTGCCAGCAGCTCCAGGGTATTGGGCACTGAAGCTTTCTTT.

This clonotype appeared a few times. A much larger clonotype is one base distant, so this may be a read error. The CDR3 reads CSVERGQDNTGELLF. The CDR3 coding sequence is TGCAGCGTTGAACGGGGACAGGATAACACCGGGGAGCTGCTTTTT. The rearrangement uses TRBV29-1 and TRBJ2-2, with TRBD1 identical over 8 bases. This CDR3 has 15 amino acids. The V gene's germline CDR1 is SQVTM and CDR2 ANQGSEA.

The chain joins TRBV6-6 to TRBJ2-5, with D possibly being TRBD2 (5 bases). The CDR3 covers 13 residues. CDR1 and CDR2 (germline): MNHNY, SVGAGI (reference sequence). Between the trimmed V and J ends, which lost 4 bases and 2 bases, there was a span of 8 bases. The DNA of the CDR3 is TGTGCCAGCAGTTCTCCGGGGCAAGAGACCCAGTACTTC. Translating it yields CASSSPGQETQYF.

This clonotype was detected a few times. The chain employs TRBV12-3 or TRBV12-4 and TRBJ1-5; D is ambiguous. V was pared by 0 bases and J by 3 bases, with 9 bases between. The CDR3 has 15 residues. The CDR3 sequence is CASSLAIRDNQPQHF. Here the CDR3 DNA reads TGTGCCAGCAGTTTAGCGATCCGGGACAATCAGCCCCAGCATTTT.

For the CDR3, the DNA is TGTGCCAGCAGCTTAGACGTAGGGTTCAGGCAGCCCCAGCATTTT. Translated: CASSLDVGFRQPQHF. V is TRBV7-6 and J is TRBJ1-5; D not certain. The CDR3 extends over 15 amino acids. The ends were cut back, 1 base at V and 7 bases at J, with 14 bases in the middle. Germline CDR1 SGHVS, CDR2 FNYEAQ.

There are many counts of this clonotype. J is TRBJ2-1 and V is TRBV20-1, with 8 bases matching TRBD1. CDR1 and CDR2 (germline): DFQATT, SNEGSKA (reference sequence). V lost 3 bases, J lost 9 bases, and 7 bases stayed unmatched. The CDR3 sequence is 13 residues long. CDR3 coding DNA: TGCAGTGCTAGGGCCAGGGGGCGCGGTGAGCAGTTCTTC. Translating it yields CSARARGRGEQFF.

The rearrangement links TRBV7-9 to TRBJ2-7, with 8 bases lining up with TRBD1. Germline V CDR1 and CDR2: SEHNR, FQNEAQ (reference sequence). Trimming at V came to 5 bases and at J to 3 bases, leaving 9 bases not matched to a gene. The CDR3 contains 15 residues. CDR3 bases: TGTGCCAGCAGCGCCGGACAGGGTAGATACTACGAGCAGTACTTC. It translates to CASSAGQGRYYEQYF.

The CDR3 nucleotides are TGTGCCAGCAGCCCTCCTGACCCGGGACAGCTAGCTAACTATGGCTACACCTTC. Amino acids: CASSPPDPGQLANYGYTF. This sequence joins TRBV14 and TRBJ1-2; 7 nucleotides align to TRBD1. Germline CDR1 reads SGHDN; CDR2 reads FVKESK. The length of the CDR3 is 18 residues. Losses at the gene ends were 4 bases for V and 0 bases for J; bases not matched to a gene: 14.

This clonotype was counted at least ten times. The chain joins TRBV6-5 to TRBJ2-7; weak D call: TRBD2 (5 bases). The ends were cut back, 7 bases at V and 4 bases at J, with 14 bases in the middle. CDR3 size: 13 residues. CDR1 and CDR2 (germline): MNHEY, SVGAGI. The CDR3 here is CASKGEELYEQYF. In DNA, the CDR3 is TGTGCCAGCAAGGGAGAGGAGTTGTACGAGCAGTACTTC.

This clonotype was recorded at least ten times. V usage is TRBV11-2 and J usage is TRBJ2-7; 14 bases align to TRBD2. The V gene end was trimmed by 1 base and the J gene end by 5 bases; junction bases not matched to a gene: 4. Germline CDR1 and CDR2: SGHAT and FQNNGV. The CDR3 has 16 amino acids. CDR3 sequence: CASSLGLAGGRHEQYF. CDR3 DNA sequence: TGTGCCAGCAGCTTAGGACTAGCGGGGGGGCGGCACGAGCAGTACTTC.

Details on this clonotype: A much larger clone differs from this one at a single base, so this may be a read error. The V gene is TRBV20-1, the J gene TRBJ2-2; perhaps TRBD1 as D (5 bases). This CDR3 has 14 residues. Deletions cut 0 bases from V and 4 bases from J, with 9 bases between. Germline CDR1 reads DFQATT; CDR2 reads SNEGSKA (reference sequence). The CDR3, as DNA: TGCAGTGCTAGAGAAGGGGTTTCCACCGGGGAGCTGTTTTTT. Its translation is CSAREGVSTGELFF.